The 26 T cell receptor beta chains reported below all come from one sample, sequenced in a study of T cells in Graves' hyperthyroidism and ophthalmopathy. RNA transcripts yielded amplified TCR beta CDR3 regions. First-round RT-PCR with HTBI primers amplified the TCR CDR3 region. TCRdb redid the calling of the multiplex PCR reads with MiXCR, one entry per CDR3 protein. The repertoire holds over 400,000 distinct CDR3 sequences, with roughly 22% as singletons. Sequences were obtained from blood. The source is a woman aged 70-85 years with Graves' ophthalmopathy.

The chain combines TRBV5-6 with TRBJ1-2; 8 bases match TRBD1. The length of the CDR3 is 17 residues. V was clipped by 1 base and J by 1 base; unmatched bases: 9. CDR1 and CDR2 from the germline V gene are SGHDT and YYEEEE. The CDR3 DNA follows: TGTGCCAGCAGCTTGCAGGGGGCGAGAGGTGGTAACTATGGCTACACCTTC. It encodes CASSLQGARGGNYGYTF. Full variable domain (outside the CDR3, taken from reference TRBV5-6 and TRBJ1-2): DAGVTQSPTHLIKTRGQQVTLRCSPKSGHDTVSWYQQALGQGPQFIFQYYEEEERQRGNFPDRFSGHQFPNYSSELNVNALLLGDSALYLCASSLQGARGGNYGYTFGSGTRLTVV.

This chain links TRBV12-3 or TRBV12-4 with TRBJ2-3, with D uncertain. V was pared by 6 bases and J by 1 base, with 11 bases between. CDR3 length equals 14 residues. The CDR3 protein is CASRPRSRTDTQYF. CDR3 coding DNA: TGTGCCAGCAGGCCTCGCAGCCGCACAGATACGCAGTATTTT.

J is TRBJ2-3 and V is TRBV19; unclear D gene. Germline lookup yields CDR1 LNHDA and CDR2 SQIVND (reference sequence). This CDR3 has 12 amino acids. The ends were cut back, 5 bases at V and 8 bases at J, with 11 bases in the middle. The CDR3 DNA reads TGTGCCAGTAGTCGGCCCTCGCGTACGCAGTATTTT. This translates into CASSRPSRTQYF.

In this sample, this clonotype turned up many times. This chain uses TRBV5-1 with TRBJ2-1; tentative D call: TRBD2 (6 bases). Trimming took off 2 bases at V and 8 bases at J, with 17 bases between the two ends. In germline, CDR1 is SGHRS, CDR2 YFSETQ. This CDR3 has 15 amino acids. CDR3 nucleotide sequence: TGCGCCAGCAGCTTAGAGGGCGGGGCATGGTATGAGCAGTTCTTC. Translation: CASSLEGGAWYEQFF.

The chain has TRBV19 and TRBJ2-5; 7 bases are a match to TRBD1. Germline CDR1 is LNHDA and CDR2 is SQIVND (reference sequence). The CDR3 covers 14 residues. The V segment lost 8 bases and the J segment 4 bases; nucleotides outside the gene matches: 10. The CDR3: CASSRTGERETQYF. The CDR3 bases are TGTGCCAGTTCACGGACAGGAGAGCGAGAGACCCAGTACTTC.

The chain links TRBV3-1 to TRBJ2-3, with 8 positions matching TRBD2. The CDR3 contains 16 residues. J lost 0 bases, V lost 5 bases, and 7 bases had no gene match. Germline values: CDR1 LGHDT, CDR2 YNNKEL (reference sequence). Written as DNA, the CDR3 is TGTGCCAGCAGCTCCTACTTAGCGGGAAGCACAGATACGCAGTATTTT. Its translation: CASSSYLAGSTDTQYF.

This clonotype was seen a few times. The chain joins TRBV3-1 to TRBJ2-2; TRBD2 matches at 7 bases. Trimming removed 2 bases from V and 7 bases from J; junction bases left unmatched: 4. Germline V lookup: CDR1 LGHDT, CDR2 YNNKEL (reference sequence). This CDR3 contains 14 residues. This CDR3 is CASSQRDYDGELFF. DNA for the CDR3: TGTGCCAGCAGCCAACGGGACTACGACGGGGAGCTGTTTTTT.

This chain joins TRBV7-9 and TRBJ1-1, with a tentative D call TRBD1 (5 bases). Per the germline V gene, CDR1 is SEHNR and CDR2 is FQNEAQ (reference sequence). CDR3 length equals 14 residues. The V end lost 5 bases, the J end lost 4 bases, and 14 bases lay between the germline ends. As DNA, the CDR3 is TGTGCCAGCAGCACGTCAGGGTTCGGCACTGAAGCTTTCTTT. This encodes CASSTSGFGTEAFF.

The CDR3 DNA sequence: TGTGCCATCAGTGAGTCGAGCGGGGTTGAAGCTTTCTTT. It codes for CAISESSGVEAFF. The chain carries TRBV10-3 and TRBJ1-1; D ambiguous. V shed 0 bases and J shed 7 bases, with 9 bases lying between them. CDR1 ENHRY and CDR2 SYGVKD come from the germline V gene. CDR3 length equals 13 residues.

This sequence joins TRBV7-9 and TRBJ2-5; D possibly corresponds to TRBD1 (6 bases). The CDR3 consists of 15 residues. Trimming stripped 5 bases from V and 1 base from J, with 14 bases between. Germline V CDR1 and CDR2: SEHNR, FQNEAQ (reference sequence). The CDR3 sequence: CASSRKTGLQETQYF. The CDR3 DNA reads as TGTGCCAGCAGCCGAAAGACAGGCCTCCAAGAGACCCAGTACTTC.

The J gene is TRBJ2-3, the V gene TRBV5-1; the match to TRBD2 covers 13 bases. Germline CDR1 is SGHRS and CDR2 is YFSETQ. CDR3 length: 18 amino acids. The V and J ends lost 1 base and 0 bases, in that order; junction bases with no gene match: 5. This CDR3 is CASSLSGTSGISTDTQYF. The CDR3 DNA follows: TGCGCCAGCAGCTTGTCCGGGACTAGCGGGATTAGCACAGATACGCAGTATTTT.

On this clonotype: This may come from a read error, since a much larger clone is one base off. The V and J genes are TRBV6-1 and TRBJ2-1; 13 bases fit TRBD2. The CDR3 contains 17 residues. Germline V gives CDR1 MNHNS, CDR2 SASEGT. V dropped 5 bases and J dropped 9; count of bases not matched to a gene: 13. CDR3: CASSLGLAGDSYGEQFF. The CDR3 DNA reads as TGTGCCAGCAGTCTCGGACTAGCGGGAGATTCGTACGGTGAGCAGTTCTTC.

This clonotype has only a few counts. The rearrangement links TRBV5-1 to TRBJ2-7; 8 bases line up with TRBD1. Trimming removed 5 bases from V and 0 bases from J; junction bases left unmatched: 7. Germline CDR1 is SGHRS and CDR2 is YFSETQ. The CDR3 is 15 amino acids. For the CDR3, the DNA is TGCGCCAGCAGGAGGACAGGGATCGACTCCTACGAGCAGTACTTC. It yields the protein CASRRTGIDSYEQYF.

The DNA of the CDR3 is TGTGCCAGCAGCTTCGGGACAGACACTGAAGCTTTCTTT. This encodes CASSFGTDTEAFF. The V gene is TRBV7-8, the J gene TRBJ1-1, with 7 bases fitting TRBD1. This CDR3 spans 13 amino acids. Germline lookup yields CDR1 SGHVS and CDR2 FQNEAQ. The V and J ends lost 3 bases and 3 bases, in that order; junction bases with no gene match: 1.

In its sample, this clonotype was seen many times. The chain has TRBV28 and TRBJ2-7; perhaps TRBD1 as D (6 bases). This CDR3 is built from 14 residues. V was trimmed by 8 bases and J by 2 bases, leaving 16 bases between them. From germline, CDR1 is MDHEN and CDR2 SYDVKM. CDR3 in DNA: TGTGCCAGCCTCACCCGGGGACACCCCTACGAGCAGTACTTC. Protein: CASLTRGHPYEQYF.

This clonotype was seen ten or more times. This chain's CDR3 is CASTKDGAQETQYF. The CDR3 DNA follows: TGTGCCAGCACCAAGGACGGGGCTCAAGAGACCCAGTACTTC. This chain connects TRBV11-1 to TRBJ2-5; possibly TRBD1 or TRBD2 for D (5 bases each). The CDR3 has 14 residues. V lost 7 bases, J lost 2 bases, and 14 bases lay in between. CDR1 is SGHAT and CDR2 is FQDESV in the germline V gene (reference sequence).

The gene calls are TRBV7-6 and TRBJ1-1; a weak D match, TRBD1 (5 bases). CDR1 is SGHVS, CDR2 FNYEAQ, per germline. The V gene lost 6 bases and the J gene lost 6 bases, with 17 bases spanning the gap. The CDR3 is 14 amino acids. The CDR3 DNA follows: TGTGCCAGCAGTGGGGGGTGGGGGGACGCTGAAGCTTTCTTT. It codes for CASSGGWGDAEAFF.

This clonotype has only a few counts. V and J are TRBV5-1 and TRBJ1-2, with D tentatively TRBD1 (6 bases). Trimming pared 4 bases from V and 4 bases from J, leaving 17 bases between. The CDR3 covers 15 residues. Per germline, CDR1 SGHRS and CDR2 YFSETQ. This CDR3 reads CASSAGAEGGYGYTF. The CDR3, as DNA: TGCGCCAGCAGCGCCGGGGCAGAGGGGGGCTATGGCTACACCTTC.

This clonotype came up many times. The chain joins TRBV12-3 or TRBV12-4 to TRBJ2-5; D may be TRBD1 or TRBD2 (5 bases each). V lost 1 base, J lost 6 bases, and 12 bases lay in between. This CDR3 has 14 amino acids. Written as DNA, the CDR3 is TGTGCCAGCAGTTTAGAAGGGTGGGGGAAGACCCAGTACTTC. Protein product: CASSLEGWGKTQYF.

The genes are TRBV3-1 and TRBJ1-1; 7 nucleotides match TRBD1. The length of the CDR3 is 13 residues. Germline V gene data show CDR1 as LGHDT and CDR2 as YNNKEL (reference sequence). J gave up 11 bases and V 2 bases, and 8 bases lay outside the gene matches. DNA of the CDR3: TGTGCCAGCAGCCAAAAACGGGACAGTCTTGCTTTCTTT. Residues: CASSQKRDSLAFF.

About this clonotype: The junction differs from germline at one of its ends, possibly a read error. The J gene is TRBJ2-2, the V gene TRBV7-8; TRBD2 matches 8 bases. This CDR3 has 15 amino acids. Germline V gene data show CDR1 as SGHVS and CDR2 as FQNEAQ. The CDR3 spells CTSSPGLALTGELFF. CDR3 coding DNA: TGTACCAGCAGCCCAGGACTAGCTCTCACCGGGGAGCTGTTTTTT.

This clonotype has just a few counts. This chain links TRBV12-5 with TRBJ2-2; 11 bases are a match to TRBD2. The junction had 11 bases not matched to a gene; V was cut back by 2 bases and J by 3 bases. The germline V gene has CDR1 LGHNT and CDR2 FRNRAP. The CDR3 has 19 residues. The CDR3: CASGLTQLLAGDDTGELFF. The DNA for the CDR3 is TGTGCTAGTGGTTTGACCCAACTACTAGCGGGAGACGACACCGGGGAGCTGTTTTTT. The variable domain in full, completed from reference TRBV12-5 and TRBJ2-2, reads DARVTQTPRHKVTEMGQEVTMRCQPILGHNTVFWYRQTMMQGLELLAYFRNRAPLDDSGMPKDRFSAEMPDATLATLKIQPSEPRDSAVYFCASGLTQLLAGDDTGELFFGEGSRLTVL.

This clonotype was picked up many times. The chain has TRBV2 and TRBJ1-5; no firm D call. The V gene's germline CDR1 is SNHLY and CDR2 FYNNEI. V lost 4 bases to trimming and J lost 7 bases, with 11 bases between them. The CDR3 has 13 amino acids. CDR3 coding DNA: TGTGCCAGCAGTGCCGGGTTAGGCCAGCCCCAGCATTTT. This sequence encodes CASSAGLGQPQHF.

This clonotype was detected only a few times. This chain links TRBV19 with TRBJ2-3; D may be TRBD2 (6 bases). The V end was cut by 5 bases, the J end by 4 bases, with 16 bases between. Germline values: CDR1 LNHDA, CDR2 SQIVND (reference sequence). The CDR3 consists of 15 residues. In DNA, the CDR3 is TGTGCCAGTAGTTCTCGGAGGGGTCAAGCAGATACGCAGTATTTT. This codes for CASSSRRGQADTQYF.

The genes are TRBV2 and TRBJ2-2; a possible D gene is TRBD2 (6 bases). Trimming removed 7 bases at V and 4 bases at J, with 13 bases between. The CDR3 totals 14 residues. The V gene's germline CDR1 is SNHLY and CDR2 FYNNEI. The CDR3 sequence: CASIRERGTGELFF. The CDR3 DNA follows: TGTGCCAGCATCCGGGAGAGGGGCACCGGGGAGCTGTTTTTT. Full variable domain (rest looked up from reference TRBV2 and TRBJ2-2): EPEVTQTPSHQVTQMGQEVILRCVPISNHLYFYWYRQILGQKVEFLVSFYNNEISEKSEIFDDQFSVERPDGSNFTLKIRSTKLEDSAMYFCASIRERGTGELFFGEGSRLTVL.

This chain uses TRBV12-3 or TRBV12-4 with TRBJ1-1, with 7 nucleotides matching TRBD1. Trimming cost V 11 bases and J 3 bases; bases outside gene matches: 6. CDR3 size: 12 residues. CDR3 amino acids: CAVQGRYTEAFF. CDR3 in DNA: TGTGCCGTACAGGGGCGGTACACTGAAGCTTTCTTT.